Listed here are 8 T cell receptor beta chains from one sample, sequenced in a study of cytomegalovirus exposure and HLA in healthy donors. Using immunoSEQ multiplex PCR, the repertoire was profiled, and TCRdb retains in-frame clones only, with some absent. This sample yields about 82,000 clones, of which about 92% are seen a single time; about 0.68% belongs to the top ten. Sequences were obtained from PBMCs. These receptors were collected from a man aged 18-30 years in good health and CMV-seronegative.

V and J are TRBV6-5 and TRBJ2-2, with D possibly being TRBD1 (5 bases). CDR3 length equals 14 residues. V was clipped by 7 bases and J by 6 bases, with 15 bases between them. Per the germline V gene, CDR1 is MNHEY and CDR2 is SVGAGI. The CDR3 sequence: CASMGLGIPGELFF. The CDR3 DNA is TGTGCCAGCATGGGGCTAGGGATCCCCGGGGAGCTGTTTTTT.

The gene calls are TRBV29-1 and TRBJ1-2; 8 nucleotides align to TRBD1. The trim removed 6 bases at V and 2 bases at J, leaving 2 bases unmatched. From germline, CDR1 is SQVTM and CDR2 ANQGSEA. CDR3 length: 12 amino acids. CDR3 region: CSVDRVNYGYTF. In DNA form, the CDR3 reads TGCAGCGTGGACAGGGTGAACTATGGCTACACCTTC.

The rearrangement links TRBV27 to TRBJ2-1; the D gene is possibly TRBD2 (5 bases). V lost 1 base to trimming and J lost 9 bases, with 10 bases between them. Germline values: CDR1 MNHEY, CDR2 SMNVEV (reference sequence). The CDR3 is 13 amino acids. The CDR3 nucleotides are TGTGCCAGCAGTTTATTCCTTGGAGGTGAGCAGTTCTTC. Protein sequence: CASSLFLGGEQFF.

The V call is TRBV4-2, the J call TRBJ1-3; TRBD1 matches at 9 bases. In germline, CDR1 is LGHNA, CDR2 YNFKEQ. The CDR3 totals 18 residues. J lost 1 base, V lost 0 bases, and 7 bases had no gene match. CDR3 residues: CASSQEPGQGFSGNTIYF. The CDR3 DNA sequence: TGTGCCAGCAGCCAAGAGCCGGGACAGGGCTTTTCTGGAAACACCATATATTTT.

The gene calls are TRBV2 and TRBJ1-4; unclear D gene. The CDR3 is made up of 14 amino acids. The V end was cut by 4 bases, the J end by 10 bases, with 16 bases between. Germline V gives CDR1 SNHLY, CDR2 FYNNEI. CDR3 protein: CASSGERSLAKLFF. The CDR3 nucleotides are TGTGCCAGCAGTGGAGAAAGATCCCTCGCAAAACTGTTTTTT.

The chain is built from TRBV9 and TRBJ2-3, with D possibly being TRBD2 (5 bases). The CDR3 has 14 amino acids. The germline CDR1 and CDR2 sequences are SGDLS and YYNGEE. V was shortened by 0 bases and J by 2 bases, with 7 bases between the two germline ends. CDR3 in DNA: TGTGCCAGCAGCGTAGTGGGAGACACAGATACGCAGTATTTT. Translating gives CASSVVGDTDTQYF.

The chain carries TRBV7-9 and TRBJ2-7; the D is unclear. The CDR3 has 12 amino acids. V was cut by 8 bases and J by 0 bases, with 8 bases left in between. Germline V gene lookup returns CDR1 SEHNR and CDR2 FQNEAQ (reference sequence). The DNA for the CDR3 is TGTGCCAGCGCCGGGTCCTCCTACGAGCAGTACTTC. Translated, it gives CASAGSSYEQYF. Together with reference TRBV7-9 and TRBJ2-7, the CDR3 gives the full variable domain: DTGVSQNPRHKITKRGQNVTFRCDPISEHNRLYWYRQTLGQGPEFLTYFQNEAQLEKSRLLSDRFSAERPKGSFSTLEIQRTEQGDSAMYLCASAGSSYEQYFGPGTRLTVT.

This clone was found once. The V gene is TRBV7-2, the J gene TRBJ2-7; TRBD1 might be the D (5 bases). Looked up from germline, CDR1 is SGHTA and CDR2 is FQGNSA. V lost 1 base and J 7 bases, leaving 20 bases between the germline ends. The CDR3 loop spans 16 amino acids. The CDR3 coding sequence is TGTGCCAGCAGCTTAGGTTGGACGACAGACTCTTGGGAGCAGTACTTC. This sequence encodes CASSLGWTTDSWEQYF.